This T cell receptor (beta chain) was recovered during a study of blood T cell repertoires in COVID-19. Study as a whole: From the United States, Italy and Spain came samples of acute and convalescent COVID-19. Sources were T cells, B-cell-depleted T cells, or PBMCs; the material itself was cDNA or gDNA.

A Seattle source enrolled patients during active infection and followed them longitudinally. Produced via immunoSEQ multiplex PCR; TCRdb's table is partial and in-frame only. The sample holds over 150,000 clones, under 85% seen once. This clone was counted only a few times. Germline CDR1 MNHEY, CDR2 SVGEGT. Trimming shortened V by 6 bases and J by 0 bases, and 14 bases separated the two germline ends. The length of the CDR3 is 16 residues. The V call is TRBV6-2 or TRBV6-3, the J call TRBJ2-2, with D possibly TRBD1 on 6 matching bases. The specimen sequenced was peripheral blood. The TCR was taken from an elderly man with COVID-19, enrolled during active disease. DNA of the CDR3: TGTGCCAGCAGCAAGGACAGAACCTCGAACACCGGGGAGCTGTTTTTT. Translated: CASSKDRTSNTGELFF.